A single sample gave rise to the 28 T cell receptor beta chains below, sequenced in a study of cytomegalovirus exposure and HLA in healthy donors. The PCR ran on 60 Vbeta and 13 Jbeta primers. This table comes from immunoSEQ multiplex PCR, and its TCRdb copy is limited to in-frame clones, with some not included. The data contain over 150,000 clones, 75% to 85% of them singletons. Sequencing was carried out using PBMCs. The receptors originated from a boy younger than 18 in good health and CMV-seronegative.

V gene TRBV7-2 combines with J gene TRBJ1-6, with 9 bases aligning to TRBD1. CDR3 length equals 15 residues. Germline V gives CDR1 SGHTA, CDR2 FQGNSA. Trimming removed 1 base from V and 11 bases from J; junction bases left unmatched: 6. In DNA, the CDR3 is TGTGCCAGCAGCTTAGTAAGGGGACAGGGACCACCCCTCCACTTT. The encoded protein is CASSLVRGQGPPLHF.

The V and J genes are TRBV9 and TRBJ2-7, with D possibly matching TRBD2 (6 bases). The V and J ends lost 6 bases and 5 bases respectively, with 18 bases between them. CDR1 and CDR2 from the germline V gene are SGDLS and YYNGEE. The length of the CDR3 is 14 residues. In nucleotides, the CDR3 is TGTGCCAGCAACCTCCAGGGCAGGGAGGACGAGCAGTACTTC. Translated: CASNLQGREDEQYF.

This chain joins TRBV5-1 and TRBJ2-7; D is perhaps TRBD2 (5 bases). V lost 2 bases and J lost 4, with 13 bases in between. CDR1 is SGHRS, CDR2 YFSETQ, per germline. The CDR3 totals 14 residues. CDR3 nucleotides: TGCGCCAGCAGCTTCCAAGTTGGGAGTTACGAGCAGTACTTC. Translation: CASSFQVGSYEQYF.

The chain links TRBV9 to TRBJ1-1; a weak D match, TRBD1 (6 bases). Trimming left V 4 bases short and J 5 bases short, with 15 bases between. Germline CDR1 reads SGDLS; CDR2 reads YYNGEE. This CDR3 contains 14 residues. The DNA for the CDR3 is TGTGCCAGCAGCCCCACCGGGGGGGCAACTGAAGCTTTCTTT. Its protein is CASSPTGGATEAFF. The full variable domain, completed using reference TRBV9 and TRBJ1-1, is DSGVTQTPKHLITATGQRVTLRCSPRSGDLSVYWYQQSLDQGLQFLIQYYNGEERAKGNILERFSAQQFPDLHSELNLSSLELGDSALYFCASSPTGGATEAFFGQGTRLTVV.

The gene calls are TRBV19 and TRBJ2-1; 7 positions match TRBD2. Trimming at V came to 6 bases and at J to 6 bases, leaving 5 bases not matched to a gene. CDR1 and CDR2 from the germline V gene are LNHDA and SQIVND (reference sequence). The CDR3 loop spans 13 amino acids. CDR3 DNA: TGTGCCAGTAGCCCAACGGGGGGCAATGAGCAGTTCTTC. Protein product: CASSPTGGNEQFF. The complete variable domain, with remaining parts taken from reference TRBV19 and TRBJ2-1, reads DGGITQSPKYLFRKEGQNVTLSCEQNLNHDAMYWYRQDPGQGLRLIYYSQIVNDFQKGDIAEGYSVSREKKESFPLTVTSAQKNPTAFYLCASSPTGGNEQFFGPGTRLTVL.

This chain joins TRBV7-8 and TRBJ1-1; 7 bases line up with TRBD1. Germline assignment: CDR1 SGHVS and CDR2 FQNEAQ. J was trimmed by 3 bases and V by 3 bases; bases with no gene match: 4. The CDR3 is 14 residues long. CDR3 in DNA: TGTGCCAGCAGCTTCGAGGGGGCGGACACTGAAGCTTTCTTT. Protein sequence: CASSFEGADTEAFF.

This clone was found a few times. The rearrangement uses TRBV7-9 and TRBJ1-2; 12 bases agree with TRBD1. The CDR3 is made up of 15 amino acids. Germline V gene data show CDR1 as SEHNR and CDR2 as FQNEAQ (reference sequence). J lost 8 bases, V lost 6 bases, and 10 bases had no gene match. CDR3 nucleotides: TGTGCCAGCAGTCAAGTGATTGGGACAGGGGGCGGCTACACCTTC. Protein sequence: CASSQVIGTGGGYTF.

V usage is TRBV27 and J usage is TRBJ2-5, with 9 nucleotides matching TRBD1. CDR1 MNHEY and CDR2 SMNVEV come from the germline V gene (reference sequence). V trimming: 5 bases; J trimming: 5 bases; junction bases outside the gene matches: 18. This CDR3 is 18 amino acids long. CDR3 amino acids: CASSDSGQGIVLRETQYF. The CDR3 DNA follows: TGTGCCAGCAGTGATTCGGGACAGGGTATAGTCCTACGGGAGACCCAGTACTTC.

This chain joins TRBV11-3 and TRBJ2-7; TRBD2 is a possible D gene (6 bases). The CDR3 totals 14 residues. Germline V gene lookup returns CDR1 SGHNT and CDR2 YENEEA. Trimming left V 2 bases short and J 6 bases short, with 14 bases between. CDR3 residues: CASSLILAPSEQYF. The CDR3 DNA reads TGTGCCAGCAGCTTAATACTAGCTCCCTCCGAGCAGTACTTC. The complete variable domain, with remaining parts taken from reference TRBV11-3 and TRBJ2-7, reads EAGVVQSPRYKIIEKKQPVAFWCNPISGHNTLYWYLQNLGQGPELLIRYENEEAVDDSQLPKDRFSAERLKGVDSTLKIQPAELGDSAVYLCASSLILAPSEQYFGPGTRLTVT.

The chain recombines TRBV2 with TRBJ2-5; 9 bases map to TRBD2. This CDR3 spans 16 amino acids. Germline values: CDR1 SNHLY, CDR2 FYNNEI. V shed 6 bases and J 0 bases; nucleotides not matched to a gene: 8. The CDR3 reads CASRPGLAGYQETQYF. In DNA form, the CDR3 reads TGTGCCAGCAGACCGGGACTAGCTGGGTACCAAGAGACCCAGTACTTC. The full variable domain, rest sourced from reference TRBV2 and TRBJ2-5, is EPEVTQTPSHQVTQMGQEVILRCVPISNHLYFYWYRQILGQKVEFLVSFYNNEISEKSEIFDDQFSVERPDGSNFTLKIRSTKLEDSAMYFCASRPGLAGYQETQYFGPGTRLLVL.

The J gene is TRBJ2-3, the V gene TRBV28; D gene unclear. CDR3 length: 12 residues. V lost 6 bases, J lost 8 bases, and 12 bases lay in between. From germline, CDR1 is MDHEN and CDR2 SYDVKM. The CDR3 loop reads CASSQTIGTQYF. The CDR3 DNA is TGTGCCAGCAGCCAGACAATAGGTACGCAGTATTTT.

This clone was counted a single time. The V gene is TRBV6-1, the J gene TRBJ2-7; 11 positions match TRBD2. The germline V gene has CDR1 MNHNS and CDR2 SASEGT. The junction had 4 bases not matched to a gene; V was cut back by 0 bases and J by 3 bases. The CDR3 is 16 residues long. CDR3 sequence: CASSEAVAGGLYEQYF. Here the CDR3 DNA reads TGTGCCAGCAGTGAAGCGGTAGCGGGAGGGCTCTACGAGCAGTACTTC.

The chain combines TRBV7-9 with TRBJ1-2; tentatively, D is TRBD1 (5 bases). The germline V gene encodes CDR1 SEHNR and CDR2 FQNEAQ (reference sequence). V was pared by 1 base and J by 2 bases, with 14 bases between. This CDR3 has 16 amino acids. CDR3 in amino acids: CASSLEGHLSNYGYTF. The CDR3 coding sequence is TGTGCCAGCAGCTTAGAAGGACATTTGAGCAACTATGGCTACACCTTC. Full variable domain (rest looked up from reference TRBV7-9 and TRBJ1-2): DTGVSQNPRHKITKRGQNVTFRCDPISEHNRLYWYRQTLGQGPEFLTYFQNEAQLEKSRLLSDRFSAERPKGSFSTLEIQRTEQGDSAMYLCASSLEGHLSNYGYTFGSGTRLTVV.

V usage is TRBV6-1 and J usage is TRBJ2-1; 8 bases agree with TRBD2. V trimming: 4 bases; J trimming: 4 bases; junction bases outside the gene matches: 12. The CDR3 runs to 17 residues. CDR1 and CDR2 from the germline V gene are MNHNS and SASEGT. Written as DNA, the CDR3 is TGTGCCAGCAGTGCGCCTAGGGCGGGGGGTTCTTACAATGAGCAGTTCTTC. Protein sequence: CASSAPRAGGSYNEQFF.

This chain joins TRBV6-6 and TRBJ1-2; 12 bases are shared with TRBD1. J gave up 4 bases and V 4 bases, and 4 bases lay outside the gene matches. Germline lookup yields CDR1 MNHNY and CDR2 SVGAGI (reference sequence). The CDR3 consists of 15 residues. The CDR3: CASSSGQGAVYGYTF. Written as DNA, the CDR3 is TGTGCCAGCAGTTCGGGACAGGGGGCCGTCTATGGCTACACCTTC.

The J gene is TRBJ1-2, the V gene TRBV7-2; the match to TRBD1 covers 7 bases. V dropped 4 bases and J dropped 7; count of bases not matched to a gene: 15. This CDR3 has 16 amino acids. Germline V gene data show CDR1 as SGHTA and CDR2 as FQGNSA. The CDR3 region is CASSSGPYRGGGGYTF. The CDR3 region has the DNA TGTGCCAGCAGCTCAGGACCTTACAGGGGTGGGGGTGGCTACACCTTC.

The chain combines TRBV2 with TRBJ2-7, with TRBD1 as a possible D gene (6 bases). The CDR3 runs to 13 residues. Germline V gives CDR1 SNHLY, CDR2 FYNNEI. V was pared by 5 bases and J by 3 bases, with 11 bases between. The CDR3 DNA follows: TGTGCCAGCAGTTACAGGGCGCGCTACGAGCAGTACTTC. Protein sequence: CASSYRARYEQYF. The full variable domain, its missing parts supplied by reference TRBV2 and TRBJ2-7, is EPEVTQTPSHQVTQMGQEVILRCVPISNHLYFYWYRQILGQKVEFLVSFYNNEISEKSEIFDDQFSVERPDGSNFTLKIRSTKLEDSAMYFCASSYRARYEQYFGPGTRLTVT.

This clone was seen only a few times. The chain recombines TRBV18 with TRBJ1-4; 9 bases are shared with TRBD1. The length of the CDR3 is 14 residues. Unmatched junction bases numbered 1, after V lost 5 bases and J lost 3 bases. The germline V gene has CDR1 KGHSH and CDR2 LQKENI. CDR3 DNA sequence: TGTGCCAGCTCAACAGGGGGCCCTAATGAAAAACTGTTTTTT. The encoded protein is CASSTGGPNEKLFF.

In regard to this clone: Other DNA sequences within the sample encode an identical CDR3. The CDR3 loop is CASGPTGVGTYEQYF. CDR3 bases: TGTGCTAGTGGTCCTACAGGGGTCGGGACCTACGAGCAGTACTTC. This sequence joins TRBV12-5 and TRBJ2-7; 7 bases map to TRBD1. V gave up 5 bases and J gave up 2 bases; unmatched junction bases: 9. In germline, CDR1 is LGHNT, CDR2 FRNRAP. This CDR3 is built from 15 residues.

V usage is TRBV29-1 and J usage is TRBJ1-1, with TRBD1 matching over 9 bases. Germline CDR1 and CDR2: SQVTM and ANQGSEA. CDR3 length: 14 residues. Trimming took 1 base from V and 7 from J; bases not matched to a gene: 7. CDR3 coding DNA: TGCAGCGTTGAAGGCAGGACAGGGGTTATTGAAGCTTTCTTT. Translation: CSVEGRTGVIEAFF. Looking up the rest from reference TRBV29-1 and TRBJ1-1 gives the full variable domain: SAVISQKPSRDICQRGTSLTIQCQVDSQVTMMFWYRQQPGQSLTLIATANQGSEATYESGFVIDKFPISRPNLTFSTLTVSNMSPEDSSIYLCSVEGRTGVIEAFFGQGTRLTVV.

The chain links TRBV13 to TRBJ1-2; D uncertain. The germline CDR1 and CDR2 sequences are PRHDT and FYEKMQ (reference sequence). The CDR3 is 15 residues long. Trimming removed 1 base from V and 4 bases from J, with 13 bases in between. The CDR3 region has the DNA TGTGCCAGCAGCTTAGATTACTCTGAGGGCTATGGCTACACCTTC. Translation: CASSLDYSEGYGYTF.

J is TRBJ1-2 and V is TRBV19, with D possibly matching TRBD1 (5 bases). The germline gives CDR1 LNHDA, CDR2 SQIVND (reference sequence). There are 12 residues in the CDR3. V shed 3 bases and J shed 5 bases, with 7 bases lying between them. CDR3: CASSITGYGYTF. Here the CDR3 DNA reads TGTGCCAGTAGTATCACAGGATATGGCTACACCTTC. The variable domain in full, completed from reference TRBV19 and TRBJ1-2, reads DGGITQSPKYLFRKEGQNVTLSCEQNLNHDAMYWYRQDPGQGLRLIYYSQIVNDFQKGDIAEGYSVSREKKESFPLTVTSAQKNPTAFYLCASSITGYGYTFGSGTRLTVV.

This sequence joins TRBV11-2 and TRBJ2-7, with D uncertain. V lost 5 bases to trimming and J lost 2 bases, with 7 bases between them. In germline, CDR1 is SGHAT, CDR2 FQNNGV. The CDR3 is 12 amino acids. CDR3 DNA: TGTGCCAGCAGCCCGTTTACCTACGAGCAGTACTTC. Its protein is CASSPFTYEQYF.

As for this clone: At one end the junction does not follow the germline gene, possibly because of a read error. The genes are TRBV7-9 and TRBJ2-1; D may be TRBD2 (6 bases). This CDR3 has 15 amino acids. Germline values: CDR1 SEHNR, CDR2 FQNEAQ (reference sequence). CDR3 nucleotide sequence: TGTTCCAGCATGGGGGGACTGAGCTCCTACAATGAGCAGTTCTTC. Translated, it gives CSSMGGLSSYNEQFF.

This clone was seen once. The J gene is TRBJ2-1, the V gene TRBV13, with TRBD2 matching over 8 bases. Germline V gene data show CDR1 as PRHDT and CDR2 as FYEKMQ (reference sequence). Trimming at V came to 1 base and at J to 5 bases, leaving 4 bases not matched to a gene. CDR3 length: 15 amino acids. In DNA, the CDR3 is TGTGCCAGCAGCTTAGCGGGGGGGCTAAACAATGAGCAGTTCTTC. Protein: CASSLAGGLNNEQFF.

The chain recombines TRBV7-2 with TRBJ1-1; 12 nucleotides align to TRBD1. The CDR3 is 15 amino acids. The trim removed 0 bases at V and 7 bases at J, leaving 3 bases unmatched. Germline CDR1 is SGHTA and CDR2 is FQGNSA. This CDR3 reads CASSLAGTGGLEAFF. CDR3 nucleotide sequence: TGTGCCAGCAGCTTAGCAGGGACAGGGGGCCTTGAAGCTTTCTTT.

This sequence joins TRBV12-5 and TRBJ2-7; TRBD2 agrees at 11 bases. V shed 4 bases and J 2 bases; nucleotides not matched to a gene: 4. The length of the CDR3 is 15 residues. In germline, CDR1 is LGHNT, CDR2 FRNRAP. In nucleotides, the CDR3 is TGTGCTAGTGGTTCCCTGACTAGCGGGACCTACGAGCAGTACTTC. Translating gives CASGSLTSGTYEQYF.

The chain uses TRBV5-1 and TRBJ1-2, with D maybe TRBD1 (5 bases). The germline gives CDR1 SGHRS, CDR2 YFSETQ. Between the trimmed V and J ends, which lost 0 bases and 3 bases, there was a span of 9 bases. The CDR3 sequence is 14 residues long. The CDR3: CASSLAWGDYGYTF. The DNA of the CDR3 is TGCGCCAGCAGCTTGGCCTGGGGCGACTATGGCTACACCTTC.